Each of the 19 T cell receptor beta chains below was sequenced from the same sample in a study of cytomegalovirus exposure and HLA in healthy donors. It was with 60 Vbeta and 13 Jbeta primers that the PCR ran. Clones were sequenced by immunoSEQ multiplex PCR, and TCRdb holds only the in-frame ones, with some missing. Altogether around 190,000 clones are present, around 79% being singletons, with the ten largest covering under 0.75%. The sequenced sample consisted of PBMCs. The receptors stem from a woman aged 40 to 50 in good health and CMV-seronegative.

The gene calls are TRBV5-1 and TRBJ2-4; 8 nucleotides match TRBD1. CDR1 SGHRS and CDR2 YFSETQ come from the germline V gene. V lost 4 bases, J lost 3 bases, and 9 bases stayed unmatched. The CDR3 is made up of 16 amino acids. In DNA form, the CDR3 reads TGCGCCAGCAGCGCTCAGGGGGCAGGGGACAAAAACATTCAGTACTTC. This encodes CASSAQGAGDKNIQYF.

J is TRBJ1-2 and V is TRBV7-2; TRBD1 is a possible D gene (5 bases). In germline, CDR1 is SGHTA, CDR2 FQGNSA. The CDR3 has 13 amino acids. The germline V and J ends were trimmed by 4 bases and 8 bases, with 14 bases remaining between them. The CDR3 DNA follows: TGTGCCAGCAGCTCGCCTGGGGGGTTGGGCTACACCTTC. It yields the protein CASSSPGGLGYTF.

V and J are TRBV10-3 and TRBJ1-4; TRBD1 is a possible D gene (6 bases). V was clipped by 0 bases and J by 8 bases, with 7 bases between them. The germline gives CDR1 ENHRY, CDR2 SYGVKD. This CDR3 region has 13 residues. The CDR3 loop is CAISESTGEKLFF. CDR3 in DNA: TGTGCCATCAGTGAGTCAACAGGGGAAAAACTGTTTTTT.

This chain uses TRBV6-5 with TRBJ1-5; 7 positions agree with TRBD1. Losses at the gene ends were 2 bases for V and 6 bases for J; bases not matched to a gene: 7. Germline V gene data show CDR1 as MNHEY and CDR2 as SVGAGI. The CDR3 sequence is 15 residues long. This chain's CDR3 is CASSYTGDRTQPQHF. Written as DNA, the CDR3 is TGTGCCAGCAGTTACACGGGGGACAGAACTCAGCCCCAGCATTTT.

This clone was picked up a small number of times. The chain has TRBV15 and TRBJ1-4, with D possibly matching TRBD1 (6 bases). With 3 bases removed from V and 8 bases from J, the gap between germline ends came to 16 bases. This CDR3 is built from 15 residues. Germline V gives CDR1 LNHNV, CDR2 YYDKDF (reference sequence). CDR3: CATSRDTTGSEKLFF. The CDR3 bases are TGTGCCACCAGCAGGGATACGACAGGTAGCGAAAAACTGTTTTTT.

V usage is TRBV5-1 and J usage is TRBJ2-3, with D uncertain. The CDR3 runs 18 residues. Germline V gene lookup returns CDR1 SGHRS and CDR2 YFSETQ. Trimming stripped 1 base from V and 2 bases from J, with 20 bases between. The CDR3 DNA reads TGCGCCAGCAGCTTGATGAAGTCTACCACCTTTCTCACAGATACGCAGTATTTT. Translation gives CASSLMKSTTFLTDTQYF.

The chain has TRBV11-2 and TRBJ2-4; 12 nucleotides line up with TRBD2. The germline gives CDR1 SGHAT, CDR2 FQNNGV. V was pared by 5 bases and J by 0 bases, with 8 bases of the junction left unmatched. The CDR3 is 18 amino acids. The CDR3 DNA reads as TGTGCCAGCAGCCCCAGACTAGCGGGGGCCGTAGCCAAAAACATTCAGTACTTC. Protein: CASSPRLAGAVAKNIQYF.

The table lists this clone with a count of one. The chain links TRBV6-1 to TRBJ1-2, with TRBD1 identical over 7 bases. J lost 8 bases, V lost 5 bases, and 8 bases had no gene match. Germline CDR1 and CDR2: MNHNS and SASEGT. This CDR3 has 13 residues. CDR3 sequence reads: CASSLTRGHGYTF. The CDR3 DNA is TGTGCCAGCAGTTTGACGAGGGGGCACGGCTACACCTTC.

The chain links TRBV29-1 to TRBJ1-1, with D perhaps matching TRBD1 (5 bases). This CDR3 is built from 11 residues. The V gene's germline CDR1 is SQVTM and CDR2 ANQGSEA. The V end was cut by 3 bases, the J end by 10 bases, with 12 bases between. CDR3 protein: CSVETAMRAFF. The CDR3 DNA reads as TGCAGCGTTGAGACAGCAATGAGAGCTTTCTTT.

This clone was seen a single time. In nucleotides, the CDR3 is TGTGCCAGCAGCGCGGACAGGTCGGACGTGAACACTGAAGCTTTCTTT. It yields the protein CASSADRSDVNTEAFF. The chain joins TRBV7-9 to TRBJ1-1, with TRBD1 matching over 7 bases. Germline V gene data show CDR1 as SEHNR and CDR2 as FQNEAQ (reference sequence). The CDR3 consists of 16 residues. Trimming at V came to 5 bases and at J to 0 bases, leaving 9 bases not matched to a gene. The full variable domain, completed using reference TRBV7-9 and TRBJ1-1, is DTGVSQNPRHKITKRGQNVTFRCDPISEHNRLYWYRQTLGQGPEFLTYFQNEAQLEKSRLLSDRFSAERPKGSFSTLEIQRTEQGDSAMYLCASSADRSDVNTEAFFGQGTRLTVV.

The genes are TRBV25-1 and TRBJ1-2; TRBD1 aligns across 10 bases. This CDR3 region has 14 residues. Germline trimming cut 1 base from V and 6 bases from J; bases unmatched to any gene: 2. In germline, CDR1 is MGHDK, CDR2 SYGVNS. The CDR3 protein is CASSEFGTGDGYTF. The CDR3 nucleotides read TGTGCCAGCAGTGAATTTGGGACAGGGGATGGCTACACCTTC.

The chain recombines TRBV11-2 with TRBJ2-5; 7 nucleotides match TRBD1. CDR1 is SGHAT and CDR2 is FQNNGV in the germline V gene. The CDR3 contains 13 residues. The junction had 4 bases not matched to a gene; V was cut back by 4 bases and J by 5 bases. CDR3 in DNA: TGTGCCAGCAGCTATAGGGGGCGGGAGACCCAGTACTTC. The encoded protein is CASSYRGRETQYF.

The chain has TRBV7-8 and TRBJ1-5; D unclear. Trimming stripped 1 base from V and 5 bases from J, with 6 bases between. The CDR3 has 13 amino acids. Germline CDR1 reads SGHVS; CDR2 reads FQNEAQ. The CDR3 spells CASSLVQYQPQHF. As DNA, the CDR3 is TGTGCCAGCAGCTTAGTGCAGTATCAGCCCCAGCATTTT.

This chain links TRBV15 with TRBJ2-1, with a weak D call TRBD2 (5 bases). CDR3 length: 13 amino acids. The germline CDR1 and CDR2 sequences are LNHNV and YYDKDF (reference sequence). Trimming removed 0 bases from V and 9 bases from J, with 9 bases in between. This CDR3 reads CATSRDQGGEQFF. DNA for the CDR3: TGTGCCACCAGCAGAGATCAAGGAGGTGAGCAGTTCTTC. The whole variable domain, remainder taken from reference TRBV15 and TRBJ2-1, is DAMVIQNPRYQVTQFGKPVTLSCSQTLNHNVMYWYQQKSSQAPKLLFHYYDKDFNNEADTPDNFQSRRPNTSFCFLDIRSPGLGDTAMYLCATSRDQGGEQFFGPGTRLTVL.

The chain employs TRBV5-5 and TRBJ2-7, with TRBD2 matching over 11 bases. Per germline, CDR1 SGHKS and CDR2 YYEKEE (reference sequence). The CDR3 extends over 13 amino acids. J was trimmed by 13 bases and V by 4 bases; bases with no gene match: 10. The chain's CDR3 is CASSPMTSGELYF. The DNA for the CDR3 is TGTGCCAGCAGCCCAATGACTAGCGGGGAGCTTTACTTC. Supplemented by reference TRBV5-5 and TRBJ2-7, the full variable domain reads DAGVTQSPTHLIKTRGQQVTLRCSPISGHKSVSWYQQVLGQGPQFIFQYYEKEERGRGNFPDRFSARQFPNYSSELNVNALLLGDSALYLCASSPMTSGELYFGPGTRLTVT.

The V call is TRBV25-1, the J call TRBJ2-3; the D is unclear. Between the trimmed V and J ends, which lost 6 bases and 5 bases, there was a span of 3 bases. Looked up from germline, CDR1 is MGHDK and CDR2 is SYGVNS. This CDR3 has 10 amino acids. The CDR3 DNA is TGTGCCAGCAGCGGAGATACGCAGTATTTT. Translating it yields CASSGDTQYF.

This clone came up a few times. The V call is TRBV7-9, the J call TRBJ1-6; D is possibly TRBD1 (6 bases). The V end was cut by 1 base, the J end by 10 bases, with 11 bases between. From germline, CDR1 is SEHNR and CDR2 FQNEAQ (reference sequence). The CDR3 totals 14 residues. CDR3 loop: CASSLEGVGSPLHF. For the CDR3, the DNA is TGTGCCAGCAGCTTAGAGGGGGTAGGGTCACCCCTCCACTTT.

This clone is a singleton in its sample. The V gene is TRBV6-5, the J gene TRBJ2-7, with TRBD1 identical over 8 bases. CDR3 length: 14 amino acids. CDR1 is MNHEY and CDR2 is SVGAGI in the germline V gene. J gave up 5 bases and V 7 bases, and 10 bases lay outside the gene matches. Here the CDR3 reads CASTPSQGAHEQYF. Here the CDR3 DNA reads TGTGCCAGCACCCCGAGCCAGGGGGCCCACGAGCAGTACTTC.

The chain has TRBV13 and TRBJ1-4; weak D call: TRBD1 (5 bases). The V gene's germline CDR1 is PRHDT and CDR2 FYEKMQ (reference sequence). This CDR3 contains 14 residues. The V end was cut by 2 bases, the J end by 3 bases, with 7 bases between. CDR3 sequence: CASSLRQPNEKLFF. CDR3 DNA: TGTGCCAGCAGCTTAAGACAGCCTAATGAAAAACTGTTTTTT.